The 19 T cell receptor beta chains below were found in one sample sequenced in a study of blood T cell repertoires in COVID-19. Assay: immunoSEQ multiplex PCR; the TCRdb copy retains only in-frame clones and omits some. This sample has hundreds of thousands of clones; approximately 86% occur once, and the top ten carry 1.6%. The source material was PBMCs or T cells enriched from blood (not recorded which). The receptors originated from a woman aged 45 to 65 who had recovered from COVID-19.

The CDR3 DNA follows: TGTGCCAGCAGATCTGGGTGGGGCGGGCAGTACTTC. Encoded protein: CASRSGWGGQYF. The chain carries TRBV25-1 and TRBJ2-7, with a possible D match to TRBD1 (5 bases). Germline lookup yields CDR1 MGHDK and CDR2 SYGVNS. V lost 6 bases, J lost 9 bases, and 15 bases lay in between. The CDR3 is made up of 12 amino acids.

V and J are TRBV7-3 and TRBJ2-7; 8 bases are a match to TRBD2. Germline CDR1 SGHTA, CDR2 FQGTGA. J was trimmed by 0 bases and V by 4 bases; bases with no gene match: 2. The CDR3 consists of 14 residues. The CDR3 coding sequence is TGTGCCAGCAGCTCGGGAGGGAGCTCCTACGAGCAGTACTTC. Translated: CASSSGGSSYEQYF.

The chain uses TRBV30 and TRBJ2-3, with D possibly TRBD2 on 5 matching bases. Trimming cost V 2 bases and J 0 bases, with 15 bases left between them. This CDR3 spans 16 amino acids. Germline-derived CDR1 and CDR2 are GTSNPN and SVGIG (reference sequence). The DNA of the CDR3 is TGTGCCTGGAGTATCGGGCGGGCGACGAGCACAGATACGCAGTATTTT. Translation: CAWSIGRATSTDTQYF.

The chain recombines TRBV2 with TRBJ2-1; 7 bases agree with TRBD2. V was pared by 6 bases and J by 14 bases, with 10 bases of the junction left unmatched. Per germline, CDR1 SNHLY and CDR2 FYNNEI. This CDR3 has 12 residues. The chain's CDR3 is CASRTAGLVKFF. The CDR3 bases are TGTGCCAGCAGAACAGCCGGACTAGTAAAGTTCTTC.

The chain joins TRBV28 to TRBJ1-2; 10 bases line up with TRBD1. CDR1 and CDR2 (germline): MDHEN, SYDVKM. The length of the CDR3 is 15 residues. V trimming: 5 bases; J trimming: 8 bases; junction bases outside the gene matches: 11. The CDR3 nucleotides are TGTGCCAGCAGTCCCGGGACAGGGGCTCGGAAGGGCTACACCTTC. Amino acid sequence: CASSPGTGARKGYTF.

The V call is TRBV30, the J call TRBJ1-1, with a possible D match to TRBD1 (5 bases). CDR3 length: 12 amino acids. Germline values: CDR1 GTSNPN, CDR2 SVGIG (reference sequence). The V end lost 4 bases, the J end lost 10 bases, and 16 bases lay between the germline ends. The DNA of the CDR3 is TGTGCCTGGATGGGGGGGTTGGAGGGAGCTTTCTTT. Its protein product is CAWMGGLEGAFF. The variable domain in full, with the rest retrieved from reference TRBV30 and TRBJ1-1, is SQTIHQWPATLVQPVGSPLSLECTVEGTSNPNLYWYRQAAGRGLQLLFYSVGIGQISSEVPQNLSASRPQDRQFILSSKKLLLSDSGFYLCAWMGGLEGAFFGQGTRLTVV.

This clone was picked up a small number of times. J is TRBJ2-3 and V is TRBV5-1, with TRBD1 as a possible D gene (7 bases). The CDR3 extends over 16 amino acids. CDR1 and CDR2 (germline): SGHRS, YFSETQ. V was cut by 7 bases and J by 0 bases, with 18 bases left in between. The chain's CDR3 is CASSQGREASTDTQYF. In DNA, the CDR3 is TGCGCCAGCTCACAGGGGCGGGAAGCTAGCACAGATACGCAGTATTTT.

This clone occurred a few times. This chain uses TRBV7-3 with TRBJ2-7, with TRBD2 matching 7 bases. V gave up 5 bases and J gave up 2 bases; unmatched junction bases: 9. In germline, CDR1 is SGHTA, CDR2 FQGTGA. The CDR3 has 15 amino acids. The CDR3 protein is CASSPMGGGAYEQYF. CDR3 bases: TGTGCCAGCAGCCCTATGGGGGGAGGGGCCTACGAGCAGTACTTC.

The chain links TRBV5-3 to TRBJ1-6; D ambiguous. TRBV5-3 is an open reading frame whose function is uncertain. This CDR3 is 9 amino acids long. CDR3 in amino acids: CALRAPLHF. The CDR3, as DNA: TGTGCTCTTCGCGCACCCCTCCACTTT.

Written as DNA, the CDR3 is TGTGCCAGCAGCGCCCACGGACAGGGGACCGGGCAGCCCCAGCATTTT. Residues: CASSAHGQGTGQPQHF. The rearrangement uses TRBV7-2 and TRBJ1-5; 9 nucleotides align to TRBD1. Germline lookup yields CDR1 SGHTA and CDR2 FQGNSA. The CDR3 has 16 residues. J lost 7 bases, V lost 5 bases, and 12 bases had no gene match.

The J gene is TRBJ2-6, the V gene TRBV28; D is uncertain. The germline gives CDR1 MDHEN, CDR2 SYDVKM. V lost 6 bases to trimming and J lost 4 bases, with 7 bases between them. This CDR3 spans 13 amino acids. The CDR3 here is CASSPRGANVLTF. CDR3 DNA sequence: TGTGCCAGCAGCCCCCGGGGGGCCAACGTCCTGACTTTC. The full variable domain, with the rest looked up from reference TRBV28 and TRBJ2-6, is DVKVTQSSRYLVKRTGEKVFLECVQDMDHENMFWYRQDPGLGLRLIYFSYDVKMKEKGDIPEGYSVSREKKERFSLILESASTNQTSMYLCASSPRGANVLTFGAGSRLTVL.

V and J are TRBV2 and TRBJ2-5, with D tentatively TRBD2 (5 bases). This CDR3 is built from 12 residues. V lost 6 bases, J lost 5 bases, and 10 bases lay in between. Germline CDR1 and CDR2: SNHLY and FYNNEI. The CDR3 loop reads CASSLREETQYF. The DNA of the CDR3 is TGTGCCAGCAGCTTGAGGGAGGAGACCCAGTACTTC. The variable domain in full, with the rest retrieved from reference TRBV2 and TRBJ2-5, is EPEVTQTPSHQVTQMGQEVILRCVPISNHLYFYWYRQILGQKVEFLVSFYNNEISEKSEIFDDQFSVERPDGSNFTLKIRSTKLEDSAMYFCASSLREETQYFGPGTRLLVL.

In its sample, this clone was seen once. The genes are TRBV7-2 and TRBJ2-1; TRBD2 matches at 8 bases. Germline V gene lookup returns CDR1 SGHTA and CDR2 FQGNSA. After removal of 5 bases from V and 0 bases from J, the junction contained 3 bases not matched to a gene. CDR3 length equals 15 residues. CDR3 DNA: TGTGCCAGCAGCAGAAGCGGGAGCTCCTACAATGAGCAGTTCTTC. Encoded protein: CASSRSGSSYNEQFF.

A note on this clone: The sample has other DNA sequences that encode this CDR3 too. This rearrangement joins TRBV7-2 to TRBJ1-3; TRBD1 might be the D (6 bases). The CDR3 has 15 residues. The V gene's germline CDR1 is SGHTA and CDR2 FQGNSA. Trimming removed 1 base at V and 3 bases at J, with 10 bases between. CDR3 sequence reads: CASSLVWGRGNTIYF. DNA of the CDR3: TGTGCCAGCAGCTTAGTTTGGGGGCGTGGAAACACCATATATTTT.

The chain uses TRBV28 and TRBJ1-5, with a possible D match to TRBD1 (6 bases). From germline, CDR1 is MDHEN and CDR2 SYDVKM. The CDR3 is 12 amino acids. V lost 8 bases and J 5 bases, leaving 10 bases between the germline ends. As DNA, the CDR3 is TGTGCCAGCTACAGGGCACATCAGCCCCAGCATTTT. It is translated as CASYRAHQPQHF.

The CDR3 reads CASSLNVLAGTGELFF. CDR3 sequence (DNA): TGTGCCAGCAGTTTAAATGTCCTAGCTGGGACCGGGGAGCTGTTTTTT. The rearrangement joins TRBV28 to TRBJ2-2; TRBD2 is a possible D gene (5 bases). Between the trimmed V and J ends, which lost 2 bases and 5 bases, there was a span of 15 bases. The CDR3 has 16 residues. The germline V gene has CDR1 MDHEN and CDR2 SYDVKM.

V usage is TRBV13 and J usage is TRBJ2-5; 10 nucleotides agree with TRBD2. This CDR3 comprises 18 residues. Germline V CDR1 and CDR2: PRHDT, FYEKMQ (reference sequence). V lost 1 base and J lost 2; bases outside the gene matches: 10. CDR3 protein: CASSLEGTSELWQETQYF. Written as DNA, the CDR3 is TGTGCCAGCAGCTTAGAAGGGACTAGCGAACTATGGCAAGAGACCCAGTACTTC.

V usage is TRBV5-5 and J usage is TRBJ1-2, with D tentatively TRBD1 (5 bases). CDR3 length: 13 amino acids. The germline gives CDR1 SGHKS, CDR2 YYEKEE (reference sequence). V was shortened by 2 bases and J by 6 bases, with 11 bases between the two germline ends. The DNA for the CDR3 is TGTGCCAGCAGCTTTCCCCAGGGCAATGGCTACACCTTC. Translating gives CASSFPQGNGYTF.

The chain joins TRBV10-3 to TRBJ1-4; TRBD1 might be the D (5 bases). The CDR3 consists of 13 residues. V lost 8 bases, J lost 4 bases, and 11 bases lay in between. From germline, CDR1 is ENHRY and CDR2 SYGVKD. The CDR3 is CAIQDRSNEKLFF. Here the CDR3 DNA reads TGTGCCATCCAAGACAGAAGTAATGAAAAACTGTTTTTT.